Listed below are T cell receptor beta chains from one sample, sequenced in a study of OX40 agonist ivuxolimab in advanced cancers. The method was immunoSEQ multiplex PCR; TCRdb's version includes in-frame clones alone and lacks a portion of them. The sample lists about 110,000 clones, about nine tenths occurring once. Material: CD4+ or CD8+ T cells sorted from blood, obtained in a trial of the OX40 agonist ivuxolimab. The receptor set was obtained from an adult with an advanced solid tumor such as melanoma, head and neck, liver or kidney cancer. Each CDR3 is given with its conserved first and last residue.

j_gene: TRBJ2-1; v_gene: TRBV9; CDR3aa: CASSLQESSYNEQFF
j_gene: TRBJ2-5; v_gene: TRBV7-9; CDR3aa: CASSSLETQYF
j_gene: TRBJ2-5; v_gene: TRBV9; CDR3aa: CASGTSGTGSIGTQYF
j_gene: TRBJ1-5; v_gene: TRBV7-2; CDR3aa: CASSLDLRQPQHF
j_gene: TRBJ2-7; v_gene: TRBV10-1; CDR3aa: CASIGGGGPRDF
j_gene: TRBJ1-1; v_gene: TRBV7-8; CDR3aa: CASSLMVSRGSGTEAFF
j_gene: TRBJ1-5; v_gene: TRBV28; CDR3aa: CASSETLGGNQPQHF
j_gene: TRBJ2-7; v_gene: TRBV29-1; CDR3aa: CSVEEDLISEQYF
j_gene: TRBJ2-3; v_gene: TRBV5-1; CDR3aa: CASSEGRVQYF
j_gene: TRBJ2-5; v_gene: TRBV6-5; CDR3aa: CASSRPDRQETQYF
j_gene: TRBJ2-5; v_gene: TRBV6-5; CDR3aa: CASSYLPGGIGTQYF
j_gene: TRBJ1-6; v_gene: TRBV27; CDR3aa: CASREDSLLNSPLHF
j_gene: TRBJ2-7; v_gene: TRBV6-5; CDR3aa: CASIRDRADPEQYF
j_gene: TRBJ1-1; v_gene: TRBV27; CDR3aa: CASSPYSRLGTEAFF
j_gene: TRBJ1-5; v_gene: TRBV15; CDR3aa: CATGSYSNQPQHF
j_gene: TRBJ1-1; v_gene: TRBV4-3; CDR3aa: CASSLTGTNTEAFF
j_gene: TRBJ2-5; v_gene: TRBV7-2; CDR3aa: CASSLRDGGETQYF
j_gene: TRBJ1-5; v_gene: TRBV5-1; CDR3aa: CASSNGGDNQPQHF
j_gene: TRBJ1-6; v_gene: TRBV27; CDR3aa: CASSLSYNSPLHF
j_gene: TRBJ2-4; v_gene: TRBV6-5; CDR3aa: CATRALAKNIQYF
j_gene: TRBJ1-2; v_gene: TRBV5-1; CDR3aa: CASSATTVNYGYTF
j_gene: TRBJ2-1; v_gene: TRBV5-1; CDR3aa: CASSLGQAGYNEQFF
j_gene: TRBJ1-2; v_gene: TRBV9; CDR3aa: CASSAMEGYGYTF
j_gene: TRBJ1-4; v_gene: TRBV5-1; CDR3aa: CASSFSGQREKLFF
j_gene: TRBJ1-3; v_gene: TRBV6-5; CDR3aa: CASSYSPGSGNTIYF
j_gene: TRBJ1-2; v_gene: TRBV28; CDR3aa: CASSSTGTVNGYTF
j_gene: TRBJ1-1; v_gene: TRBV7-9; CDR3aa: CASSLESANTEAFF
j_gene: TRBJ2-6; v_gene: TRBV18; CDR3aa: CASSPRGPPGANVLTF
j_gene: TRBJ2-7; v_gene: TRBV6-5; CDR3aa: CASSPTPVTYEQYF
j_gene: TRBJ1-1; v_gene: TRBV4-3; CDR3aa: CASSQGGIDTEAFF
j_gene: TRBJ1-2; v_gene: TRBV6-6; CDR3aa: CASRPAPDQIYGYTF
j_gene: TRBJ2-2; v_gene: TRBV7-6; CDR3aa: CASSFYTGELFF
j_gene: TRBJ1-6; v_gene: TRBV14; CDR3aa: CASSLVGDNSPLHF
j_gene: TRBJ1-6; v_gene: TRBV27; CDR3aa: CAKKGTGGSYNSPLHF
j_gene: TRBJ2-5; v_gene: TRBV7-2; CDR3aa: CASSLSGTPGVETQYF
j_gene: TRBJ2-7; v_gene: TRBV4-2; CDR3aa: CASSQGGGSYEQYF
j_gene: TRBJ2-1; v_gene: TRBV29-1; CDR3aa: CSVETPGQNYNEQFF
j_gene: TRBJ2-7; v_gene: TRBV7-3; CDR3aa: CASSLQAGTGGGEQYF
j_gene: TRBJ1-6; v_gene: TRBV7-9; CDR3aa: CASSPGGVSQLHF
j_gene: TRBJ2-3; v_gene: TRBV7-2; CDR3aa: CASNLRPTSSPDTQYF
j_gene: TRBJ1-2; v_gene: TRBV4-3; CDR3aa: CASSQMAGGVIGYTF
j_gene: TRBJ2-2; v_gene: TRBV5-1; CDR3aa: CASSLLTSGAGELFF
j_gene: TRBJ1-2; v_gene: TRBV4-3; CDR3aa: CASSHGGQGPYGYTF
j_gene: TRBJ2-7; v_gene: TRBV11-3; CDR3aa: CASSSRPSYEQYF
j_gene: TRBJ1-1; v_gene: TRBV5-1; CDR3aa: CASSRQPGQVNTEAFF